The 25 T cell receptor beta chains presented below share a single source sample, sequenced in a study of cytomegalovirus exposure and HLA in healthy donors. Vbeta (60) and Jbeta (13) primers were used in the PCR. Sequencing used immunoSEQ multiplex PCR; TCRdb keeps in-frame clones, though not all of them. The sample contains around 200,000 clones, about three quarters of which appear only once. The specimen was PBMCs. These receptors all come from a man between 18 and 29 years old in good health and CMV-seronegative.

V is TRBV6-5 and J is TRBJ2-6, with D unclear. Germline CDR1 and CDR2: MNHEY and SVGAGI. The CDR3 sequence is 14 residues long. With 10 bases removed from V and 0 bases from J, the gap between germline ends came to 10 bases. This CDR3 is CATKPSSGANVLTF. The CDR3 DNA reads TGTGCCACCAAACCCAGCTCTGGGGCCAACGTCCTGACTTTC.

The chain couples TRBV28 to TRBJ2-7, with TRBD2 matching over 8 bases. The J segment lost 3 bases and the V segment lost 5 bases, leaving 6 bases of the junction unmatched. CDR3 length equals 14 residues. Germline CDR1 MDHEN, CDR2 SYDVKM. Here the CDR3 reads CASSAPGRDYEQYF. CDR3 nucleotide sequence: TGTGCCAGCAGTGCGCCCGGGAGGGACTACGAGCAGTACTTC.

In its sample, this clone was seen once. This sequence joins TRBV10-3 and TRBJ2-3; TRBD2 aligns across 10 bases. Germline V gene lookup returns CDR1 ENHRY and CDR2 SYGVKD. CDR3 size: 14 residues. Trimming at V came to 6 bases and at J to 6 bases, leaving 6 bases not matched to a gene. The CDR3 loop reads CAIRGSGGTDTQYF. For the CDR3, the DNA is TGTGCCATCAGGGGTAGCGGGGGGACCGATACGCAGTATTTT.

This clone occurred many times. The chain links TRBV6-9 to TRBJ2-3, with 14 bases lining up with TRBD2. CDR1 is MNHGY, CDR2 SVAAGI, per germline. J lost 4 bases, V lost 7 bases, and 7 bases had no gene match. CDR3 length: 16 amino acids. DNA of the CDR3: TGTGCCAGCACCCAGACTAGCGGGAGGGCCCCAGATACGCAGTATTTT. Its protein product is CASTQTSGRAPDTQYF.

The CDR3 loop is CASSAGLLSGANVLTF. The CDR3 nucleotides are TGTGCCAGCAGCGCGGGACTGCTATCTGGGGCCAACGTCCTGACTTTC. The chain employs TRBV11-2 and TRBJ2-6; D is perhaps TRBD2 (6 bases). Germline CDR1 is SGHAT and CDR2 is FQNNGV. This CDR3 has 16 amino acids. Trimming shortened V by 5 bases and J by 1 base, and 12 bases separated the two germline ends.

In regard to this clone: One end of the junction fails to match germline, which may point to a read error. The genes are TRBV28 and TRBJ2-7; 14 bases agree with TRBD2. Germline V CDR1 and CDR2: MDHEN, SYDVKM. This CDR3 is built from 13 residues. The CDR3 DNA sequence: TGCGGGACTAGCGGGAGAGGGCTTGTCGAGCAGTACTTC. It codes for CGTSGRGLVEQYF.

This clone has only one observation. J is TRBJ1-4 and V is TRBV7-8; tentative D call: TRBD1 (5 bases). The germline CDR1 and CDR2 sequences are SGHVS and FQNEAQ. This CDR3 contains 17 residues. Trimming cost V 1 base and J 3 bases, with 15 bases left between them. CDR3 residues: CASSLERWGDPNEKLFF. The CDR3 region has the DNA TGTGCCAGCAGCTTAGAAAGATGGGGGGATCCTAATGAAAAACTGTTTTTT. Variable domain in full (rest from reference TRBV7-8 and TRBJ1-4): GAGVSQSPRYKVAKRGQDVALRCDPISGHVSLFWYQQALGQGPEFLTYFQNEAQLDKSGLPSDRFFAERPEGSVSTLKIQRTQQEDSAVYLCASSLERWGDPNEKLFFGSGTQLSVL.

This chain connects TRBV19 to TRBJ2-3, with D tentatively TRBD2 (6 bases). From germline, CDR1 is LNHDA and CDR2 SQIVND (reference sequence). V dropped 6 bases and J dropped 0 bases, with 16 bases sitting between them. The CDR3 is made up of 16 amino acids. CDR3 sequence: CASRRTRDSSTDTQYF. The CDR3 bases are TGTGCCAGTAGGAGGACCCGGGACTCAAGCACAGATACGCAGTATTTT.

This clone was recorded once. The chain carries TRBV10-3 and TRBJ2-2; 9 nucleotides match TRBD1. Unmatched junction bases numbered 2, after V lost 8 bases and J lost 4 bases. Germline assignment: CDR1 ENHRY and CDR2 SYGVKD. The CDR3 has 13 residues. In nucleotides, the CDR3 is TGTGCCATCGGGACAGGGACCACCGGGGAGCTGTTTTTT. Its translation is CAIGTGTTGELFF.

The gene calls are TRBV9 and TRBJ2-7; 13 bases agree with TRBD2. Germline CDR1 is SGDLS and CDR2 is YYNGEE. V dropped 2 bases and J dropped 2; count of bases not matched to a gene: 10. This CDR3 region has 18 residues. This CDR3 reads CASSVFPGLAGTTYEQYF. CDR3 sequence (DNA): TGTGCCAGCAGCGTGTTCCCGGGACTAGCGGGGACAACCTACGAGCAGTACTTC.

CDR3 sequence: CASSQEGGAKNIQYF. The CDR3 bases are TGTGCCAGCAGCCAAGAGGGGGGGGCCAAAAACATTCAGTACTTC. This chain joins TRBV4-2 and TRBJ2-4, with 7 bases lining up with TRBD2. The CDR3 runs 15 residues. Germline V CDR1 and CDR2: LGHNA, YNFKEQ. Trimming at V came to 0 bases and at J to 1 base, leaving 0 bases not matched to a gene.

This clone was detected only a few times. This chain connects TRBV11-1 to TRBJ2-7; 7 nucleotides agree with TRBD2. Germline CDR1 and CDR2: SGHAT and FQDESV (reference sequence). The CDR3 is 12 amino acids. V lost 8 bases, J lost 0 bases, and 1 base stayed unmatched. This CDR3 is CASGRVSYEQYF. The DNA for the CDR3 is TGTGCCAGCGGGAGGGTCTCCTACGAGCAGTACTTC. Full variable domain (outside the CDR3, taken from reference TRBV11-1 and TRBJ2-7): EAEVAQSPRYKITEKSQAVAFWCDPISGHATLYWYRQILGQGPELLVQFQDESVVDDSQLPKDRFSAERLKGVDSTLKIQPAELGDSAMYLCASGRVSYEQYFGPGTRLTVT.

This clone was counted once. This rearrangement joins TRBV6-5 to TRBJ2-1; 8 bases map to TRBD2. CDR3 size: 15 residues. Losses at the gene ends were 4 bases for V and 1 base for J; bases not matched to a gene: 3. Germline CDR1 is MNHEY and CDR2 is SVGAGI. CDR3 sequence reads: CASSSGGASYNEQFF. The CDR3 DNA sequence: TGTGCCAGCAGTTCGGGGGGGGCATCCTACAATGAGCAGTTCTTC.

In DNA form, the CDR3 reads TGTGCCAGCAGCTTAGTGGGGCAGGGTGGCGAGCAGTACTTC. Translation: CASSLVGQGGEQYF. This sequence joins TRBV11-3 and TRBJ2-7; tentatively, D is TRBD1 (5 bases). The CDR3 covers 14 residues. V was trimmed by 1 base and J by 6 bases, leaving 13 bases between them. The V gene's germline CDR1 is SGHNT and CDR2 YENEEA.

The chain has TRBV10-3 and TRBJ2-5; TRBD1 aligns across 7 bases. V shed 0 bases, J shed 2 bases, and the junction held 3 bases outside the gene matches. The CDR3 is 15 amino acids. CDR1 and CDR2 (germline): ENHRY, SYGVKD. CDR3 sequence: CAISESWTGQETQYF. The CDR3 nucleotides are TGTGCCATCAGTGAGTCCTGGACAGGTCAAGAGACCCAGTACTTC.

The genes are TRBV28 and TRBJ2-7, with 7 positions matching TRBD1. Trimming took 6 bases from V and 2 from J; bases not matched to a gene: 4. Germline V gives CDR1 MDHEN, CDR2 SYDVKM. The CDR3 length is 13 residues. CDR3 amino acids: CASRGQYAYEQYF. The CDR3 DNA reads as TGTGCCAGCAGGGGACAGTACGCCTACGAGCAGTACTTC.

The chain couples TRBV7-2 to TRBJ1-3, with D uncertain. The CDR3 is 15 amino acids. Germline values: CDR1 SGHTA, CDR2 FQGNSA. Trimming removed 5 bases at V and 2 bases at J, with 13 bases between. The CDR3 region has the DNA TGTGCCAGCAGCCCCTTTCGGGGTGCTGGAAACACCATATATTTT. Amino acid sequence: CASSPFRGAGNTIYF.

The V call is TRBV15, the J call TRBJ1-5; the D is unclear. V lost 3 bases and J 4 bases, leaving 19 bases between the germline ends. Germline V CDR1 and CDR2: LNHNV, YYDKDF (reference sequence). This CDR3 comprises 17 residues. Here the CDR3 DNA reads TGTGCCACCAGCAGGTTGTTCCGGGAGCCGAAAAATCAGCCCCAGCATTTT. Residues: CATSRLFREPKNQPQHF.

V and J are TRBV10-2 and TRBJ2-5, with 7 bases identical to TRBD2. V shed 7 bases and J 2 bases; nucleotides not matched to a gene: 10. CDR1 is WSHSY, CDR2 SAAADI, per germline. CDR3 size: 15 residues. CDR3 sequence: CASTLSGGGQETQYF. The CDR3 DNA reads TGCGCCAGCACCCTATCTGGGGGGGGGCAAGAGACCCAGTACTTC.

The V gene is TRBV14, the J gene TRBJ1-4, with 8 bases lining up with TRBD1. The germline CDR1 and CDR2 sequences are SGHDN and FVKESK. The CDR3 length is 18 residues. Germline trimming cut 1 base from V and 8 bases from J; bases unmatched to any gene: 15. CDR3 sequence: CASSQGQGARSQKEKLFF. CDR3 in DNA: TGTGCCAGCAGCCAAGGCCAGGGGGCTAGGTCTCAGAAAGAAAAACTGTTTTTT.

The chain couples TRBV6-5 to TRBJ1-2; D might be TRBD1 (5 bases). Germline V gene lookup returns CDR1 MNHEY and CDR2 SVGAGI. The CDR3 runs to 14 residues. The V gene lost 4 bases and the J gene lost 5 bases, with 14 bases spanning the gap. CDR3 sequence: CASSSAGTDYGYTF. The CDR3 DNA follows: TGTGCCAGCAGTTCGGCCGGGACTGATTATGGCTACACCTTC.

The chain links TRBV5-1 to TRBJ2-2, with 12 positions matching TRBD2. With V trimmed by 4 bases and J by 11 bases, 15 bases remained unmatched. Germline lookup yields CDR1 SGHRS and CDR2 YFSETQ. CDR3 length equals 17 residues. CDR3 residues: CASSPRSSTSGGPELFF. The CDR3 coding sequence is TGCGCCAGCAGCCCCCGGTCTTCAACTAGCGGGGGGCCCGAGCTGTTTTTT.

CDR3 sequence (DNA): TGTGCCAGCAGCTTGAGAACGGACCAAGAGACCCAGTACTTC. The encoded protein is CASSLRTDQETQYF. The rearrangement uses TRBV5-4 and TRBJ2-5; D is undetermined. V was pared by 1 base and J by 0 bases, with 7 bases between. Germline CDR1 and CDR2: SGHNT and YYREEE (reference sequence). The CDR3 consists of 14 residues.

The CDR3 nucleotides are TGTGCCAGCAGAGCAGTATCCGGGACAGGGTTTGGCAATCAGCCCCAGCATTTT. This sequence encodes CASRAVSGTGFGNQPQHF. This rearrangement joins TRBV6-4 to TRBJ1-5; 9 nucleotides align to TRBD1. Germline V lookup: CDR1 MRHNA, CDR2 SNTAGT. The CDR3 loop spans 18 amino acids. Unmatched junction bases numbered 14, after V lost 6 bases and J lost 2 bases.

The V gene is TRBV27, the J gene TRBJ1-4, with TRBD1 matching over 10 bases. V lost 3 bases and J lost 5; bases outside the gene matches: 6. The V gene's germline CDR1 is MNHEY and CDR2 SMNVEV (reference sequence). The CDR3 sequence is 16 residues long. The CDR3 region has the DNA TGTGCCAGCAGTTTTTCCGGACAGGGGGTGAATGAAAAACTGTTTTTT. As protein: CASSFSGQGVNEKLFF.